Presented here are 27 T cell receptor beta chains from one specimen sequenced in a study of T-cell reconstitution after alpha-beta-depleted transplantation in children. Unique molecular identifiers were used in preparing the TCRbeta library. Each CDR3 protein is one row after TCRdb ran MiXCR on the PCR reads. The sample has some 440,000 distinct CDR3 sequences; 15% to 20% are singletons. The sample here was PBMCs, mostly from graft donor cells, taken 360 days after TCRalphabeta/CD19-depleted stem cell transplant. These TCRs come from a boy under two years old who had a stem cell transplant for Wiskott-Aldrich syndrome, so the T cells may come from the graft donor.

V gene TRBV5-1 combines with J gene TRBJ2-1, with 8 nucleotides matching TRBD1. Unmatched junction bases numbered 4, after V lost 4 bases and J lost 4 bases. The CDR3 has 14 amino acids. Germline-derived CDR1 and CDR2 are SGHRS and YFSETQ. The CDR3 bases are TGCGCCAGCAGCCGGGACAGGTTATACAATGAGCAGTTCTTC. Amino acid sequence: CASSRDRLYNEQFF. Based on the CDR3 plus reference TRBV5-1 and TRBJ2-1, the full variable domain is KAGVTQTPRYLIKTRGQQVTLSCSPISGHRSVSWYQQTPGQGLQFLFEYFSETQRNKGNFPGRFSGRQFSNSRSEMNVSTLELGDSALYLCASSRDRLYNEQFFGPGTRLTVL.

V gene TRBV4-3 combines with J gene TRBJ2-7, with D possibly being TRBD2 (7 bases). CDR1 is LGHNA and CDR2 is YSLEER in the germline V gene. CDR3 size: 15 residues. Trimming removed 0 bases from V and 4 bases from J, with 13 bases in between. The CDR3 region has the DNA TGCGCCAGCAGCCAAGATAGGGGGGGAGTGTACGAGCAGTACTTC. Its translation is CASSQDRGGVYEQYF.

This clonotype was observed a few times. The chain combines TRBV4-3 with TRBJ2-7, with 12 positions matching TRBD2. V shed 0 bases, J shed 4 bases, and the junction held 4 bases outside the gene matches. Germline V CDR1 and CDR2: LGHNA, YSLEER. The CDR3 covers 16 residues. The CDR3 nucleotides read TGCGCCAGCAGCCAAGATGGGACTAGCGGGCTATACGAGCAGTACTTC. This translates into CASSQDGTSGLYEQYF.

The table lists this clonotype with a few counts. The chain joins TRBV2 to TRBJ2-7; no clear D gene. V lost 8 bases to trimming and J lost 0 bases, with 8 bases between them. CDR3 length equals 12 residues. The germline CDR1 and CDR2 sequences are SNHLY and FYNNEI. The CDR3, as DNA: TGTGCCAGCGGGCTTAGCTCCTACGAGCAGTACTTC. This gives the protein CASGLSSYEQYF.

This clonotype has just a few counts. The CDR3 spells CASSLDRIHMNTEAFF. The CDR3 DNA follows: TGCGCCAGCAGCTTGGACAGAATTCATATGAACACTGAAGCTTTCTTT. This sequence joins TRBV5-1 and TRBJ1-1, with D hard to call. The CDR3 totals 16 residues. CDR1 and CDR2 (germline): SGHRS, YFSETQ. V gave up 0 bases and J gave up 0 bases, with 12 bases separating them.

V usage is TRBV28 and J usage is TRBJ2-5; D gene uncertain. V was trimmed by 6 bases and J by 3 bases, leaving 11 bases between them. Germline V lookup: CDR1 MDHEN, CDR2 SYDVKM. The CDR3 totals 13 residues. The CDR3 DNA sequence: TGTGCCAGCAGAATCCGATCCAAAGAGACCCAGTACTTC. It codes for CASRIRSKETQYF.

This clonotype has a handful of counts. This chain links TRBV4-3 with TRBJ2-1; 8 nucleotides match TRBD2. V trimming: 0 bases; J trimming: 2 bases; junction bases outside the gene matches: 3. CDR3 length: 16 residues. Germline V CDR1 and CDR2: LGHNA, YSLEER. The CDR3 here is CASSQDSGDPYNEQFF. In nucleotides, the CDR3 is TGCGCCAGCAGCCAAGATAGCGGGGACCCCTACAATGAGCAGTTCTTC.

This chain links TRBV15 with TRBJ2-2; D is unresolved. CDR3 length equals 16 residues. Deletions cut 0 bases from V and 6 bases from J, with 14 bases between. From germline, CDR1 is LNHNV and CDR2 YYDKDF (reference sequence). The CDR3 reads CATSREGRRFAGELFF. CDR3 nucleotides: TGTGCCACCAGCAGAGAAGGCAGGCGATTCGCCGGGGAGCTGTTTTTT.

This clonotype was detected a few times. The rearrangement joins TRBV29-1 to TRBJ1-2, with 8 bases identical to TRBD1. This CDR3 is built from 14 residues. Germline CDR1 reads SQVTM; CDR2 reads ANQGSEA. The J segment lost 6 bases and the V segment lost 5 bases, leaving 11 bases of the junction unmatched. In DNA, the CDR3 is TGCAGCGTTTCCCGACAGGGGCCCACCCATGGCTACACCTTC. This gives the protein CSVSRQGPTHGYTF.

This clonotype was seen at least ten times. The V call is TRBV27, the J call TRBJ2-7, with 7 bases identical to TRBD1. V shed 6 bases, J shed 2 bases, and the junction held 4 bases outside the gene matches. The CDR3 length is 13 residues. CDR1 MNHEY and CDR2 SMNVEV come from the germline V gene (reference sequence). In DNA form, the CDR3 reads TGTGCCAGCAGCAACAGGGGTGCCTACGAGCAGTACTTC. This codes for CASSNRGAYEQYF.

There are a few counts of this clonotype. The rearrangement links TRBV12-3 or TRBV12-4 to TRBJ2-7, with a weak D call TRBD2 (5 bases). The CDR3 covers 15 residues. V gave up 1 base and J gave up 4 bases, with 14 bases separating them. The CDR3 DNA follows: TGTGCCAGCAGTTTAGATCGTCTAGCCCAATACGAGCAGTACTTC. Translation gives CASSLDRLAQYEQYF.

The rearrangement joins TRBV20-1 to TRBJ2-3; D may be TRBD2 (7 bases). Per germline, CDR1 DFQATT and CDR2 SNEGSKA (reference sequence). The V end was cut by 6 bases, the J end by 0 bases, with 16 bases between. This CDR3 is built from 15 residues. CDR3 DNA sequence: TGCAGTGCATGGCGGGGGCTTGCTAGCACAGATACGCAGTATTTT. Translated: CSAWRGLASTDTQYF.

This clonotype was observed a handful of times. CDR3 in amino acids: CASSRLAGRPRNTGELFF. The CDR3 DNA sequence: TGTGCCAGCAGTCGACTAGCGGGGAGGCCCCGGAACACCGGGGAGCTGTTTTTT. This rearrangement joins TRBV6-4 to TRBJ2-2; TRBD2 matches 11 bases. V lost 5 bases to trimming and J lost 1 base; unmatched junction nucleotides: 9. The germline V gene encodes CDR1 MRHNA and CDR2 SNTAGT. The CDR3 is 18 residues long.

Concerning this clonotype: One junction end disagrees with the germline gene, perhaps due to a read error. The rearrangement links TRBV10-3 to TRBJ2-1; perhaps TRBD2 as D (5 bases). The CDR3 runs to 14 residues. Germline CDR1 reads ENHRY; CDR2 reads SYGVKD. This CDR3 reads CAIRDFGSNNEQFF. CDR3 nucleotide sequence: TGTGCCATCAGGGACTTCGGCTCCAACAATGAGCAGTTCTTC.

The J gene is TRBJ2-7, the V gene TRBV7-9; TRBD1 matches at 7 bases. The CDR3 spans 12 residues. Per germline, CDR1 SEHNR and CDR2 FQNEAQ (reference sequence). The V gene end was trimmed by 5 bases and the J gene end by 5 bases; junction bases not matched to a gene: 3. The DNA of the CDR3 is TGTGCCAGCAGCACGACAGGGAACGAGCAGTACTTC. It yields the protein CASSTTGNEQYF.

There are many counts of this clonotype. The V gene is TRBV12-3 or TRBV12-4, the J gene TRBJ2-3, with TRBD2 identical over 8 bases. The CDR3 loop spans 13 amino acids. Trimming at V came to 3 bases and at J to 11 bases, leaving 7 bases not matched to a gene. DNA of the CDR3: TGTGCCAGCAGTTTGGGGAGCGGGGGTCGGCAGTATTTT. Its protein is CASSLGSGGRQYF.

This clonotype appeared a few times. The V call is TRBV7-9, the J call TRBJ2-1; D is unclear. Germline V gene lookup returns CDR1 SEHNR and CDR2 FQNEAQ (reference sequence). This CDR3 is 14 amino acids long. The ends were cut back, 8 bases at V and 0 bases at J, with 11 bases in the middle. CDR3 DNA: TGTGCCAGCTTGACATGGAGCTCCTACAATGAGCAGTTCTTC. Translation gives CASLTWSSYNEQFF.

The table lists this clonotype with a few counts. The chain is built from TRBV3-1 and TRBJ2-7; D is ambiguous. Germline-derived CDR1 and CDR2 are LGHDT and YNNKEL (reference sequence). The germline V and J ends were trimmed by 4 bases and 5 bases, with 12 bases remaining between them. The CDR3 loop spans 13 amino acids. CDR3 sequence reads: CASSPSDLNEQYF. CDR3 DNA: TGTGCCAGCAGCCCCTCCGACCTAAACGAGCAGTACTTC.

This clonotype appeared a few times. The gene calls are TRBV11-1 and TRBJ2-1; 11 bases are shared with TRBD2. CDR1 is SGHAT, CDR2 FQDESV, per germline (reference sequence). The CDR3 covers 18 residues. J lost 8 bases, V lost 5 bases, and 17 bases had no gene match. In DNA, the CDR3 is TGTGCCAGCAGCCCCGTACTAGCGGGAGTGGTCACGGGGTATGAGCAGTTCTTC. It specifies CASSPVLAGVVTGYEQFF.

Written as DNA, the CDR3 is TGCGCCAGCAGCCACCTTATAGGGGGCAGGGGGGAACAAGAGACCCAGTACTTC. Its protein is CASSHLIGGRGEQETQYF. This chain joins TRBV4-1 and TRBJ2-5, with a weak D call TRBD1 (7 bases). Germline lookup yields CDR1 MGHRA and CDR2 YSYEKL. V lost 3 bases and J 2 bases, leaving 22 bases between the germline ends. The CDR3 has 18 residues.

The chain joins TRBV20-1 to TRBJ2-1; 9 bases line up with TRBD1. V was pared by 3 bases and J by 7 bases, with 1 base of the junction left unmatched. The CDR3 consists of 12 residues. Germline V gene lookup returns CDR1 DFQATT and CDR2 SNEGSKA (reference sequence). DNA for the CDR3: TGCAGTGCTAGTGGGACAGGGAATGAGCAGTTCTTC. As protein: CSASGTGNEQFF.

The table lists this clonotype with a few counts. The chain recombines TRBV19 with TRBJ1-5, with D uncertain. Germline CDR1 is LNHDA and CDR2 is SQIVND (reference sequence). The CDR3 extends over 13 amino acids. V was pared by 7 bases and J by 1 base, with 8 bases between. CDR3 in DNA: TGTGCCAGTAATCGGATAAGCAATCAGCCCCAGCATTTT. This translates into CASNRISNQPQHF.

This clonotype occurred a few times. The gene calls are TRBV20-1 and TRBJ2-1, with 10 bases aligning to TRBD2. The CDR3 runs to 13 residues. V was clipped by 3 bases and J by 10 bases; unmatched bases: 6. Germline V CDR1 and CDR2: DFQATT, SNEGSKA (reference sequence). CDR3 bases: TGCAGTGCTAGGGGTAGCGGGGGGCAAGAGCAGTTCTTC. It is translated as CSARGSGGQEQFF.

V and J are TRBV6-2 or TRBV6-3 and TRBJ1-1; D possibly corresponds to TRBD1 (6 bases). The CDR3 is 13 residues long. Germline loops: CDR1 MNHEY, CDR2 SVGEGT. Trimming left V 7 bases short and J 4 bases short, with 13 bases between. The CDR3 here is CASTLPRGTEAFF. Written as DNA, the CDR3 is TGTGCCAGCACCCTCCCCAGGGGCACTGAAGCTTTCTTT.

This clonotype was seen only a few times. The V gene is TRBV10-2, the J gene TRBJ2-3; 16 bases are shared with TRBD2. Looked up from germline, CDR1 is WSHSY and CDR2 is SAAADI. V dropped 6 bases and J dropped 5; count of bases not matched to a gene: 5. This CDR3 has 16 residues. CDR3: CASRGLAGGPIDTQYF. The DNA of the CDR3 is TGCGCCAGCAGGGGACTAGCGGGAGGGCCGATAGATACGCAGTATTTT.

This chain connects TRBV7-8 to TRBJ2-5; 8 nucleotides align to TRBD1. CDR1 is SGHVS, CDR2 FQNEAQ, per germline. This CDR3 is 13 amino acids long. Unmatched junction bases numbered 4, after V lost 8 bases and J lost 2 bases. The DNA of the CDR3 is TGTGCCAGCGGGGACAGGCGGCAAGAGACCCAGTACTTC. Its protein product is CASGDRRQETQYF.

This clonotype showed up just a few times. The chain combines TRBV19 with TRBJ1-2; 9 bases agree with TRBD1. The CDR3 has 15 residues. Germline V gene sequence: CDR1 LNHDA, CDR2 SQIVND (reference sequence). Germline trimming cut 3 bases from V and 5 bases from J; bases unmatched to any gene: 7. CDR3 protein: CASSIGTGHFYGYTF. CDR3 coding DNA: TGTGCCAGTAGTATTGGGACAGGGCACTTTTATGGCTACACCTTC.